A selection of T cell receptor beta chains follows, all from one sample in a study of cytomegalovirus exposure and HLA in healthy donors. The protocol was immunoSEQ multiplex PCR, while the TCRdb copy is restricted to in-frame clones and leaves out a portion. The sample lists around 100,000 clones, approximately 70% occurring once. The sample comprised PBMCs. The receptor set was obtained from a man under 40 in good health and CMV-seronegative. Both conserved end residues are part of each CDR3. Fields, in order: V gene, CDR3 length, D gene, clone size, J gene, CDR3 DNA, CDR3 protein. A D gene is named only where the DNA matches it firmly. Where a row states a size, it is once, few, many or the class of an expanded clone; other rows omit it.

V gene: TRBV5-1
CDR3 length: 15
D gene: TRBD1
clone size: NA
J gene: TRBJ1-1
CDR3 DNA: TGCGCCAGCAGCCAACGGACAGGGGCGAACACTGAAGCTTTCTTT
CDR3 protein: CASSQRTGANTEAFF

V gene: TRBV7-2
CDR3 length: 15
D gene: TRBD2
clone size: NA
J gene: TRBJ2-7
CDR3 DNA: TGTGCCAGCAGCTTAGTTTTCAGCGGGAGCTACGAGCAGTACTTC
CDR3 protein: CASSLVFSGSYEQYF

V gene: TRBV14
CDR3 length: 12
D gene: NA
clone size: NA
J gene: TRBJ2-2
CDR3 DNA: TGTGCCAGCAGCCAAGACAGGGCCGAGCTGTTTTTT
CDR3 protein: CASSQDRAELFF

V gene: TRBV6-6
CDR3 length: 14
D gene: NA
clone size: NA
J gene: TRBJ1-1
CDR3 DNA: TGTGCCAGCAGTTACAGACGGGGGAACACTGAAGCTTTCTTT
CDR3 protein: CASSYRRGNTEAFF

V gene: TRBV4-3
CDR3 length: 15
D gene: NA
clone size: few
J gene: TRBJ2-2
CDR3 DNA: TGCGCCAGCAGCCAAGTACTCTTTAGATCCGGGGAGCTGTTTTTT
CDR3 protein: CASSQVLFRSGELFF

V gene: TRBV12-1
CDR3 length: 16
D gene: NA
clone size: medium-sized
J gene: TRBJ2-7
CDR3 DNA: TGTGCCAGCAGCTTTTCCAGCGGGGGGACTTCCTACGAGCAGTACTTC
CDR3 protein: CASSFSSGGTSYEQYF

V gene: TRBV19
CDR3 length: 14
D gene: TRBD2
clone size: once
J gene: TRBJ2-5
CDR3 DNA: TGTGCCAGTACCATCGGCGGGAGGGGAGAGACCCAGTACTTC
CDR3 protein: CASTIGGRGETQYF

V gene: TRBV6-1
CDR3 length: 13
D gene: NA
clone size: NA
J gene: TRBJ2-5
CDR3 DNA: TGTGCCATGGCCCGTACAGGGCAAGAGACCCAGTACTTC
CDR3 protein: CAMARTGQETQYF

V gene: TRBV7-9
CDR3 length: 16
D gene: NA
clone size: NA
J gene: TRBJ2-1
CDR3 DNA: TGTGCCAGCAGCCCGAGGGGGGGCCAAGGGGCCGATGAGCAGTTCTTC
CDR3 protein: CASSPRGGQGADEQFF

V gene: TRBV4-2
CDR3 length: 15
D gene: TRBD1
clone size: once
J gene: TRBJ1-1
CDR3 DNA: TGTGCCAGCAGCCAAAGCAGGGGGATGAACACTGAAGCTTTCTTT
CDR3 protein: CASSQSRGMNTEAFF

V gene: TRBV28
CDR3 length: 13
D gene: NA
clone size: NA
J gene: TRBJ2-7
CDR3 DNA: TGTGCCAGCAGGAGGGGGAATTTGTACGAGCAGTACTTC
CDR3 protein: CASRRGNLYEQYF

V gene: TRBV11-2
CDR3 length: 12
D gene: TRBD2
clone size: NA
J gene: TRBJ2-7
CDR3 DNA: TGTGCCAGCAGCCCGGGGGGCTACGAGCAGTACTTC
CDR3 protein: CASSPGGYEQYF

V gene: TRBV7-2
CDR3 length: 13
D gene: NA
clone size: NA
J gene: TRBJ1-1
CDR3 DNA: TGTGCCAGCAGCTTAGGACAGAACACTGAAGCTTTCTTT
CDR3 protein: CASSLGQNTEAFF

V gene: TRBV27
CDR3 length: 19
D gene: TRBD2
clone size: NA
J gene: TRBJ2-3
CDR3 DNA: TGTGCCAGCAGTTTATCGGTAGCGGGAGGGCCTCGGGGCACAGATACGCAGTATTTT
CDR3 protein: CASSLSVAGGPRGTDTQYF

V gene: TRBV20-1
CDR3 length: 10
D gene: NA
clone size: NA
J gene: TRBJ2-5
CDR3 DNA: TGCAGTGCATATCAAGAGACCCAGTACTTC
CDR3 protein: CSAYQETQYF

V gene: TRBV7-9
CDR3 length: 13
D gene: TRBD1
clone size: NA
J gene: TRBJ1-1
CDR3 DNA: TGTGCCAGCAGCAGGACAGGGGACACTGAAGCTTTCTTT
CDR3 protein: CASSRTGDTEAFF

V gene: TRBV6-5
CDR3 length: 14
D gene: TRBD2
clone size: NA
J gene: TRBJ2-7
CDR3 DNA: TGTGCCAGCAGTTATCTAGCGGACCTCAGCGAGCAGTACTTC
CDR3 protein: CASSYLADLSEQYF

V gene: TRBV7-6
CDR3 length: 15
D gene: TRBD1
clone size: NA
J gene: TRBJ1-1
CDR3 DNA: TGTGCCAGCAGCCAGGGACAGACAATGAACACTGAAGCTTTCTTT
CDR3 protein: CASSQGQTMNTEAFF

V gene: TRBV7-7
CDR3 length: 21
D gene: TRBD2
clone size: NA
J gene: TRBJ2-2
CDR3 DNA: TGTGCCAGCAGCCCTTCGGACACCTGGACTAGCGGGATCGCGGGCACCGGGGAGCTGTTTTTT
CDR3 protein: CASSPSDTWTSGIAGTGELFF

V gene: TRBV11-2
CDR3 length: 16
D gene: TRBD1
clone size: NA
J gene: TRBJ1-2
CDR3 DNA: TGTGCCAGCAGCACATTCACAGGGGCCGACCTCTATGGCTACACCTTC
CDR3 protein: CASSTFTGADLYGYTF

V gene: TRBV29-1
CDR3 length: 14
D gene: TRBD1
clone size: NA
J gene: TRBJ1-1
CDR3 DNA: TGCAGCGTTGAGGGGAGACAGGGGTTGACTGAAGCTTTCTTT
CDR3 protein: CSVEGRQGLTEAFF

V gene: TRBV6-6
CDR3 length: 16
D gene: NA
clone size: NA
J gene: TRBJ1-1
CDR3 DNA: TGTGCCAGCAGTTACTTGGGGGGGGAGATGAACACTGAAGCTTTCTTT
CDR3 protein: CASSYLGGEMNTEAFF

V gene: TRBV18
CDR3 length: 13
D gene: NA
clone size: NA
J gene: TRBJ1-1
CDR3 DNA: TGTGCCAGCTCATCTCAGGGAAGCACTGAAGCTTTCTTT
CDR3 protein: CASSSQGSTEAFF

V gene: TRBV5-4
CDR3 length: 14
D gene: NA
clone size: NA
J gene: TRBJ1-1
CDR3 DNA: TGTGCCAGCAGCTTGGACAGGCTCCGTACTGAAGCTTTCTTT
CDR3 protein: CASSLDRLRTEAFF

V gene: TRBV30
CDR3 length: 14
D gene: NA
clone size: few
J gene: TRBJ1-1
CDR3 DNA: TGTGCCTGGAGCCCCGGGGTGGTTCGGACTGAAGCTTTCTTT
CDR3 protein: CAWSPGVVRTEAFF

V gene: TRBV7-7
CDR3 length: 15
D gene: TRBD1
clone size: NA
J gene: TRBJ2-5
CDR3 DNA: TGTGCCAGCAGCTTAGGGACAGGACCTCAAGAGACCCAGTACTTC
CDR3 protein: CASSLGTGPQETQYF

V gene: TRBV30
CDR3 length: 15
D gene: TRBD2
clone size: NA
J gene: TRBJ2-1
CDR3 DNA: TGTGCCTGGACCGGAGGGGTAGCGGGAGCTTGTGAGCAGTTCTTC
CDR3 protein: CAWTGGVAGACEQFF

V gene: TRBV27
CDR3 length: 8
D gene: NA
clone size: NA
J gene: TRBJ2-1
CDR3 DNA: TGTGGGAGGGGTGAGCAGTTCTTC
CDR3 protein: CGRGEQFF

V gene: TRBV30
CDR3 length: 12
D gene: NA
clone size: NA
J gene: TRBJ1-6
CDR3 DNA: TGTGCCTGGACAGGGATGAATTCACCCCTCCACTTT
CDR3 protein: CAWTGMNSPLHF

V gene: TRBV30
CDR3 length: 14
D gene: TRBD2
clone size: NA
J gene: TRBJ2-2
CDR3 DNA: TGTGCCTGGAAAAGGCTAGCGGACACCGGGGAGCTGTTTTTT
CDR3 protein: CAWKRLADTGELFF

V gene: TRBV5-4
CDR3 length: 15
D gene: NA
clone size: NA
J gene: TRBJ1-2
CDR3 DNA: TGTGCCAGCAGCCCCTCAACACCGCCTAACTATGGCTACACCTTC
CDR3 protein: CASSPSTPPNYGYTF

V gene: TRBV6-5
CDR3 length: 14
D gene: NA
clone size: NA
J gene: TRBJ1-2
CDR3 DNA: TGTGCCAGCAGTCCCCCGGGGGACGGACGGGGCTACACCTTC
CDR3 protein: CASSPPGDGRGYTF

V gene: TRBV7-8
CDR3 length: 15
D gene: NA
clone size: NA
J gene: TRBJ2-7
CDR3 DNA: TGTGCCAGCAGCTTAGCGGCGGGGAGCTCCTACGAGCAGTACTTC
CDR3 protein: CASSLAAGSSYEQYF

V gene: TRBV9
CDR3 length: 15
D gene: NA
clone size: NA
J gene: TRBJ1-1
CDR3 DNA: TGTGCCAGCAGCGTAGATGGGGGGGGGAACACTGAAGCTTTCTTT
CDR3 protein: CASSVDGGGNTEAFF

V gene: TRBV5-1
CDR3 length: 15
D gene: TRBD2
clone size: NA
J gene: TRBJ2-1
CDR3 DNA: TGCGCCAGCAGCTTCGGACTAGCGGGAGGCAATGAGCAGTTCTTC
CDR3 protein: CASSFGLAGGNEQFF